Listed below are T cell receptor beta chains from one sample, sequenced in a study of T cells in Graves' hyperthyroidism and ophthalmopathy. In TCRdb, the multiplex PCR reads were re-called with MiXCR into one record per CDR3 protein. The sample has hundreds of thousands of distinct CDR3 sequences; 38% are singletons. The material sequenced was blood. Receptors were obtained from a man between 18 and 29 years old with Graves' hyperthyroidism. Both conserved end residues are part of each CDR3. D genes are given only for firm matches. Not every row has a clone size; where given, it reads once, few, many or a size class.

j_gene: TRBJ2-2
abundance: few
v_gene: TRBV13
d_gene: NA
len: 14
CDR3aa: CASSLVGGSGELFF
CDR3nt: TGTGCCAGCAGCTTAGTCGGAGGCTCCGGGGAGCTGTTTTTT

j_gene: TRBJ2-5
abundance: NA
v_gene: TRBV29-1
d_gene: NA
len: 14
CDR3aa: CSVEEGGGEETQYF
CDR3nt: TGCAGCGTTGAGGAGGGAGGGGGAGAGGAGACCCAGTACTTC

j_gene: TRBJ2-6
abundance: NA
v_gene: TRBV15
d_gene: NA
len: 11
CDR3aa: CATGGKVTEAF
CDR3nt: TGTGCCACCGGCGGTAAGGTCACTGAAGCTTTC

j_gene: TRBJ2-3
abundance: NA
v_gene: TRBV9
d_gene: NA
len: 15
CDR3aa: CASSLPNGGTDTQYF
CDR3nt: TGTGCCAGCAGCCTCCCGAATGGGGGGACAGATACGCAGTATTTT

j_gene: TRBJ1-5
abundance: few
v_gene: TRBV10-3
d_gene: NA
len: 14
CDR3aa: CASRLGTNNQPQHF
CDR3nt: TGTGCCAGCAGGCTAGGCACGAACAATCAGCCCCAGCATTTT

j_gene: TRBJ1-5
abundance: NA
v_gene: TRBV10-3
d_gene: TRBD1
len: 14
CDR3aa: CATLDRGKSQPQHF
CDR3nt: TGTGCCACGCTTGACAGGGGAAAGTCTCAGCCCCAGCATTTT

j_gene: TRBJ2-6
abundance: NA
v_gene: TRBV7-2
d_gene: NA
len: 16
CDR3aa: CASSQAGAPGANVLTF
CDR3nt: TGCGCCAGCAGCCAAGCCGGGGCGCCTGGGGCCAACGTCCTGACTTTC

j_gene: TRBJ2-7
abundance: NA
v_gene: TRBV5-1
d_gene: TRBD2
len: 16
CDR3aa: CASKSVQGAGVLEQYF
CDR3nt: TGCGCCAGCAAATCGGTGCAGGGAGCGGGAGTATTGGAGCAGTACTTC

j_gene: TRBJ1-6
abundance: NA
v_gene: TRBV2
d_gene: NA
len: 15
CDR3aa: CASSDQRDGDSPLHF
CDR3nt: TGTGCCAGCAGTGATCAAAGGGACGGAGATTCACCCCTCCACTTT

j_gene: TRBJ1-1
abundance: NA
v_gene: TRBV9
d_gene: NA
len: 14
CDR3aa: CASRAPVGGTEALF
CDR3nt: TGTGCCAGCAGGGCCCCGGTAGGAGGTACTGAAGCTCTCTTT

j_gene: TRBJ2-7
abundance: many
v_gene: TRBV7-2
d_gene: NA
len: 13
CDR3aa: CASSWGRTYEQYF
CDR3nt: TGTGCCAGCAGTTGGGGCAGGACCTACGAGCAGTACTTC

j_gene: TRBJ2-2
abundance: NA
v_gene: TRBV7-2
d_gene: TRBD2
len: 20
CDR3aa: CASSLGLAGSYLTNTGELFF
CDR3nt: TGTGCCAGCAGCTTAGGGCTAGCGGGAAGCTACTTGACGAACACCGGGGAGCTGTTTTTT

j_gene: TRBJ1-4
abundance: few
v_gene: TRBV6-6
d_gene: NA
len: 15
CDR3aa: CASSGNTATNEKLFF
CDR3nt: TGTGCCAGCAGTGGAAACACTGCAACTAATGAAAAACTGTTTTTT

j_gene: TRBJ2-7
abundance: NA
v_gene: TRBV20-1
d_gene: NA
len: 15
CDR3aa: CSAIRALDYSYEQYF
CDR3nt: TGCAGTGCTATCCGGGCGCTAGACTACTCCTACGAGCAGTACTTC

j_gene: TRBJ2-2
abundance: NA
v_gene: TRBV7-2
d_gene: TRBD2
len: 16
CDR3aa: CASSPRAGESTGELFF
CDR3nt: TGTGCCAGCAGCCCCCGAGCGGGAGAGAGCACCGGGGAGCTGTTTTTT

j_gene: TRBJ1-1
abundance: few
v_gene: TRBV11-2
d_gene: NA
len: 14
CDR3aa: CASRSLTDNTEAFF
CDR3nt: TGTGCCAGCAGATCGCTGACGGATAACACTGAAGCTTTCTTT

j_gene: TRBJ1-6
abundance: NA
v_gene: TRBV7-2
d_gene: NA
len: 18
CDR3aa: CASSKFCFGKVKNSPLHF
CDR3nt: TGTGCCAGCAGCAAGTTTTGCTTCGGAAAGGTGAAGAATTCACCCCTCCACTTT

j_gene: TRBJ2-5
abundance: few
v_gene: TRBV7-2
d_gene: NA
len: 14
CDR3aa: CASSLRGNQETQYF
CDR3nt: TGTGCCAGCAGCTTGAGGGGCAACCAAGAGACCCAGTACTTC

j_gene: TRBJ2-7
abundance: NA
v_gene: TRBV12-3/TRBV12-4
d_gene: TRBD1
len: 13
CDR3aa: CASSWGQPGEQYF
CDR3nt: TGTGCCAGCAGTTGGGGACAGCCTGGCGAGCAGTACTTC

j_gene: TRBJ2-2
abundance: NA
v_gene: TRBV29-1
d_gene: NA
len: 15
CDR3aa: CSLWNRLAFTGELFF
CDR3nt: TGCAGCTTGTGGAACCGGCTAGCGTTCACCGGGGAGCTGTTTTTT